This TCR beta chain originates from a study of yellow fever vaccine responses in identical twins. Study-wide results and caveats: After vaccination, twins' T cell response reportedly seemed partly convergent, partly personalized.

TCRdb reanalysed the RT-PCR reads using MiXCR and keeps one entry per CDR3 protein. The table records some 1,000 distinct CDR3 sequences, 65% to 80% of them present only once. With regard to this clonotype: No antigen is known for it.

The CDR3 covers 16 residues. CDR1 and CDR2 (germline): MGHRA, YSYEKL. Trimming left V 1 base short and J 0 bases short, with 12 bases between. The sequence was obtained from a female donor who received the yellow fever vaccine. The chain employs TRBV4-1 and TRBJ1-1, with D possibly TRBD1 on 6 matching bases. The source was T cells from blood (PBMCs), unsorted or a sorted subset (not recorded which), collected before or after yellow fever vaccination (not recorded which). The CDR3 sequence is CASSQVVRGMNTEAFF. CDR3 nucleotides: TGCGCCAGCAGCCAAGTAGTTAGGGGGATGAACACTGAAGCTTTCTTT.